This T cell receptor (beta chain) comes out of a study of T cells after posttransplantation cyclophosphamide. Of note for this clone: Its antigen is still unknown.

From germline, CDR1 is MGHDK and CDR2 SYGVNS. Trimming removed 2 bases at V and 9 bases at J, with 10 bases between. The CDR3 is 12 amino acids. Assay: immunoSEQ multiplex PCR; the TCRdb copy retains only in-frame clones and omits some. Of tens of thousands of clones in the sample, roughly 93% were seen once. Whole-study results and caveats: After PTCy, TRB diversity resembled that of CNI/methotrexate controls. Later blood repertoires were often dominated by clones from the donor CD8+ memory compartment.

Peripheral blood was collected from the related graft donor on the marrow donation day. Sequenced material: PBMCs. The chain joins TRBV25-1 to TRBJ1-1; a possible D gene is TRBD1 (6 bases). This clonotype originated in a young woman in good health and a related stem cell transplant donor. CDR3 sequence reads: CASSERGEKAFF. The CDR3 coding sequence is TGTGCCAGCAGTGAAAGGGGGGAGAAAGCTTTCTTT.